One and the same sample provided the 10 T cell receptor beta chains below, sequenced in a study of T-cell memory formation after mild COVID-19. TCRdb independently ran MiXCR on the 5' RACE reads; one entry per CDR3 protein. The table shows 560,000 or so distinct CDR3 sequences, with roughly 17% occurring only once. What was sequenced was PBMCs or a T cell subset sorted from them (not recorded which). Every receptor here comes from an adult woman who had mild COVID-19 (a few samples of this study predate the infection). Cell type and time point are not known.

The rearrangement joins TRBV30 to TRBJ2-1; tentative D call: TRBD1 (7 bases). This CDR3 has 14 amino acids. Germline lookup yields CDR1 GTSNPN and CDR2 SVGIG (reference sequence). V lost 2 bases and J lost 3, with 11 bases in between. DNA for the CDR3: TGTGCCTGGAGTCGACAGGGAGGCTACAATGAGCAGTTCTTC. Amino acids: CAWSRQGGYNEQFF.

The sample holds many counts of this clonotype. The chain links TRBV5-1 to TRBJ2-3; no firm D call. The CDR3 totals 12 residues. Per the germline V gene, CDR1 is SGHRS and CDR2 is YFSETQ. V was pared by 0 bases and J by 4 bases, with 3 bases between. The CDR3 spells CASSLAADTQYF. CDR3 in DNA: TGCGCCAGCAGCTTGGCGGCAGATACGCAGTATTTT.

The chain recombines TRBV12-3 or TRBV12-4 with TRBJ1-1; 8 bases align to TRBD1. With V trimmed by 1 base and J by 11 bases, 3 bases remained unmatched. CDR3 length: 12 residues. Written as DNA, the CDR3 is TGTGCCAGCAGTTTAGGCAGGGGGCTGGCTTTCTTT. Amino acid sequence: CASSLGRGLAFF.

This clonotype occurred a few times. The chain has TRBV7-2 and TRBJ1-2; no reliable D call. CDR3 size: 15 residues. Between the trimmed V and J ends, which lost 5 bases and 5 bases, there was a span of 18 bases. Germline V gives CDR1 SGHTA, CDR2 FQGNSA. DNA of the CDR3: TGTGCCAGCAGCCCAGAACAGCGGCAGCCGTATGGCTACACCTTC. This gives the protein CASSPEQRQPYGYTF.

V usage is TRBV10-3 and J usage is TRBJ2-1; 11 bases align to TRBD1. CDR1 ENHRY and CDR2 SYGVKD come from the germline V gene. The CDR3 totals 16 residues. Losses at the gene ends were 4 bases for V and 6 bases for J; bases not matched to a gene: 8. The CDR3: CAISARTGGASNEQFF. CDR3 DNA: TGTGCCATCAGTGCGCGGACAGGGGGCGCTTCCAATGAGCAGTTCTTC.

V is TRBV7-6 and J is TRBJ2-1; 7 bases map to TRBD2. The CDR3 contains 14 residues. The trim removed 5 bases at V and 7 bases at J, leaving 8 bases unmatched. Germline-derived CDR1 and CDR2 are SGHVS and FNYEAQ. CDR3 sequence reads: CASSGLDLKNEQFF. CDR3 DNA: TGTGCCAGCAGCGGACTAGATCTCAAGAATGAGCAGTTCTTC.

This clonotype occurred a few times. The genes are TRBV7-2 and TRBJ2-4; 10 bases are shared with TRBD1. V trimming: 6 bases; J trimming: 5 bases; junction bases outside the gene matches: 7. This CDR3 has 15 residues. Germline V lookup: CDR1 SGHTA, CDR2 FQGNSA. CDR3 in DNA: TGTGCCAGCAGATCCCCCGGGACAGGGGAAAACATTCAGTACTTC. It encodes CASRSPGTGENIQYF.

V gene TRBV2 combines with J gene TRBJ2-5; D possibly corresponds to TRBD1 (5 bases). CDR1 and CDR2 (germline): SNHLY, FYNNEI. The CDR3 length is 14 residues. The ends were cut back, 6 bases at V and 6 bases at J, with 17 bases in the middle. The CDR3 region is CASRRSGLWKTQYF. In DNA form, the CDR3 reads TGTGCCAGCAGGAGATCAGGGCTTTGGAAGACCCAGTACTTC.

This clonotype came up a few times. The chain joins TRBV24-1 to TRBJ2-2; no reliable D call. The CDR3 runs 19 residues. Between the trimmed V and J ends, which lost 5 bases and 3 bases, there was a span of 24 bases. Germline V gene sequence: CDR1 KGHDR, CDR2 SFDVKD. The CDR3 DNA reads TGTGCCACCAGTGGGATCGCTTCAGTCCGGACCGCGGACACCGGGGAGCTGTTTTTT. Translated: CATSGIASVRTADTGELFF.

J is TRBJ2-2 and V is TRBV7-2; tentative D call: TRBD2 (6 bases). Trimming shortened V by 1 base and J by 4 bases, and 10 bases separated the two germline ends. The CDR3 spans 15 residues. CDR1 and CDR2 from the germline V gene are SGHTA and FQGNSA. CDR3 DNA sequence: TGTGCCAGCAGCTTAGAACGGGGGAGCACCGGGGAGCTGTTTTTT. Amino acid sequence: CASSLERGSTGELFF.